This TCR beta chain was sequenced for a study of shared clonotypes between healthy human individuals. Findings and limits, study-wide: A generally larger estimated richness was seen in naive subsets than in memory subsets.

Clones were read by immunoSEQ multiplex PCR, and TCRdb kept only the in-frame ones, dropping some. The table has around 2.3 million clones, around 95% seen once; the top ten hold 0.1% to 0.15%. With regard to this clone: Its target is not known.

The V gene's germline CDR1 is MDHEN and CDR2 SYDVKM. V was cut by 5 bases and J by 1 base, with 8 bases left in between. This CDR3 is 13 amino acids long. The sequencing sample was made of naive CD4+ T cells sorted from blood. Stated subset: CD45RA+ positively selected. This chain uses TRBV28 with TRBJ1-1; D is undetermined. The receptor was isolated from a man aged 18 to 29 in good health. Written as DNA, the CDR3 is TGTGCCAGCAGTCCGACATGGAACACTGAAGCTTTCTTT. It translates to CASSPTWNTEAFF.